The clone carrying this TCR beta chain was observed a handful of times. The V end lost 0 bases, the J end lost 7 bases, and 22 bases lay between the germline ends. The CDR3 length is 18 residues. The V gene's germline CDR1 is SGHNT and CDR2 YENEEA. The sample belongs to a study of human T cells and chemical hapten exposure. Time point given: pre-sensitization, week 0. Treatment here: therapeutic diphenylcyclopropenone sensitization with weekly scalp DPC. TCRdb fed the RACE reads into MiXCR, producing one record per CDR3 protein. The sample shows 380,000 or so distinct CDR3 sequences, 4.5% to 5.5% of them seen only once.

The receptor was derived from a woman younger than 35 with alopecia areata. Some clones in this sample may be carry-over from other donors' samples. The source was whole blood, collected in connection with sensitization to the hapten diphenylcyclopropenone (DPC). The V call is TRBV11-3, the J call TRBJ2-1; D possibly corresponds to TRBD1 (7 bases). The CDR3 loop reads CASSLDQGGSGNTNEQFF. Here the CDR3 DNA reads TGTGCCAGCAGCTTAGATCAGGGGGGCAGTGGCAATACAAATGAGCAGTTCTTC. The full variable domain, with the rest looked up from reference TRBV11-3 and TRBJ2-1, is EAGVVQSPRYKIIEKKQPVAFWCNPISGHNTLYWYLQNLGQGPELLIRYENEEAVDDSQLPKDRFSAERLKGVDSTLKIQPAELGDSAVYLCASSLDQGGSGNTNEQFFGPGTRLTVL.